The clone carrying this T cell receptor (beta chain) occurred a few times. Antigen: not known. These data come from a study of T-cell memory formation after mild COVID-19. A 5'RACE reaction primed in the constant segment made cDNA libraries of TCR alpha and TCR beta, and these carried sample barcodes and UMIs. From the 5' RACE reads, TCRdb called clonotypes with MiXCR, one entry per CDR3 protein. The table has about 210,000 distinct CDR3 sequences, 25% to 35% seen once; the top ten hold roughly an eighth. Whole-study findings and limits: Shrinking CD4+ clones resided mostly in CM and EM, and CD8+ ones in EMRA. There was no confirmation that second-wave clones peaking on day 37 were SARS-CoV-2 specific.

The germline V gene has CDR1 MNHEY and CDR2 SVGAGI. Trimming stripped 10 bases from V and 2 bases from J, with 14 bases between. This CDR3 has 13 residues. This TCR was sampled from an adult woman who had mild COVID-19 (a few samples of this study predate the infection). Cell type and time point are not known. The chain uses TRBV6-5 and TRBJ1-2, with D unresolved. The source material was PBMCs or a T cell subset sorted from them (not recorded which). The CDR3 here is CATSRALNYGYTF. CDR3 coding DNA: TGTGCCACCTCCCGGGCCCTGAACTATGGCTACACCTTC.